The present TCR beta chain was sequenced within a study of T cell repertoires in cytomegalovirus infection. This clonotype has a count of ten or more. What it binds is unknown. Study findings and constraints: Dominant in the ex vivo response were TCR beta clonotypes restricted by HLA-C and specific for CMV.

TCRdb analysed the reads with MiXCR anew, one entry per CDR3 protein. The sample has about 140,000 distinct CDR3 sequences; about 6.1% are singletons. The source material was PBMCs. The sequence derives from a human donor in good health (CMV status not recorded). Some clones in this sample may be carry-over from other donors' samples.

This chain's CDR3 is CASSLGPGGQGYGYTF. The CDR3 region has the DNA TGTGCCAGCAGCTTAGGACCTGGAGGACAGGGATATGGCTACACCTTC. The chain is built from TRBV7-8 and TRBJ1-2, with 8 bases aligning to TRBD1. J was trimmed by 5 bases and V by 1 base; bases with no gene match: 9. Germline CDR1 SGHVS, CDR2 FQNEAQ. This CDR3 region has 16 residues.